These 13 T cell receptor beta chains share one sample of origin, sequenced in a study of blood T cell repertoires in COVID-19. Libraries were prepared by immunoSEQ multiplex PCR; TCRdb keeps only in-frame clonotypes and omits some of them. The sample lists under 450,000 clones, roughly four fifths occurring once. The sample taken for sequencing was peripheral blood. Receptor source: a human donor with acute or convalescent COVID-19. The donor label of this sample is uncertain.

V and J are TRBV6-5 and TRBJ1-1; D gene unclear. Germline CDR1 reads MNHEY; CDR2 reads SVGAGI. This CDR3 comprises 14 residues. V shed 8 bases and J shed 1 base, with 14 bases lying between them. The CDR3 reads CASHFNQANTEAFF. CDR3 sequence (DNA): TGTGCCAGCCATTTCAACCAGGCGAACACTGAAGCTTTCTTT.

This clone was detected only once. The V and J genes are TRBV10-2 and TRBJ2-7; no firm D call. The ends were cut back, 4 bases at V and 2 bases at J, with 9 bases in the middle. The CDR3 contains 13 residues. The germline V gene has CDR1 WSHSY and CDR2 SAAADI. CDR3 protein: CASSVSITYEQYF. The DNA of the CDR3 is TGCGCCAGCAGTGTTAGTATTACCTACGAGCAGTACTTC.

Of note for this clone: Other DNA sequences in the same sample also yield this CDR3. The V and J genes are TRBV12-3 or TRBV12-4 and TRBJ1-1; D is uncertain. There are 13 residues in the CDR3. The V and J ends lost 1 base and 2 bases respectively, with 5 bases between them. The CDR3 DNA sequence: TGTGCCAGCAGTTTAGGGAGAAACACTGAAGCTTTCTTT. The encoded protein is CASSLGRNTEAFF.

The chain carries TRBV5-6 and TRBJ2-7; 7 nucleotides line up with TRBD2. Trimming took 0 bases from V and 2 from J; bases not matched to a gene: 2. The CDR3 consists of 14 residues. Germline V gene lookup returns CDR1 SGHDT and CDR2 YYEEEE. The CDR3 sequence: CASSLEGTTYEQYF. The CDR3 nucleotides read TGTGCCAGCAGCTTGGAAGGGACTACCTACGAGCAGTACTTC.

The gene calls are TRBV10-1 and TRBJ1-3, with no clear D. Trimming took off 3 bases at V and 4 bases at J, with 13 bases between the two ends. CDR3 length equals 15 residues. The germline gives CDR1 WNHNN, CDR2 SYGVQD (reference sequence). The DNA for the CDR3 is TGCGCCAGCAGTGAACGTCCGGTCCCGGGAAACACCATATATTTT. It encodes CASSERPVPGNTIYF.

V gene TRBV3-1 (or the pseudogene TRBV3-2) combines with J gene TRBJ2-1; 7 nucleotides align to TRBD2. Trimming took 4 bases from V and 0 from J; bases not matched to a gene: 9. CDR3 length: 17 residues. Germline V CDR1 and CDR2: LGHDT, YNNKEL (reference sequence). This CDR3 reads CASSRLGGTGSYNEQFF. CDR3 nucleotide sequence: TGTGCCAGCAGCCGTCTGGGAGGGACGGGCTCCTACAATGAGCAGTTCTTC.

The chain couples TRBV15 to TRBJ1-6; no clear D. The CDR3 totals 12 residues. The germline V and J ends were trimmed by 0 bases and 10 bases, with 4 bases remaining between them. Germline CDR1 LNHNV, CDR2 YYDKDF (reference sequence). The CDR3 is CATSRDRSPLHF. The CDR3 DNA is TGTGCCACCAGCAGAGATCGGTCACCCCTCCACTTT.

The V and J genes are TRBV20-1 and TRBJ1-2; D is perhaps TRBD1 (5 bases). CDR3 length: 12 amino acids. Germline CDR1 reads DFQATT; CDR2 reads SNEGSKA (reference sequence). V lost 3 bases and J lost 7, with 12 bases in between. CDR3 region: CSASRGFGGYTF. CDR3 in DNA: TGCAGTGCTAGTCGGGGGTTTGGTGGCTACACCTTC.

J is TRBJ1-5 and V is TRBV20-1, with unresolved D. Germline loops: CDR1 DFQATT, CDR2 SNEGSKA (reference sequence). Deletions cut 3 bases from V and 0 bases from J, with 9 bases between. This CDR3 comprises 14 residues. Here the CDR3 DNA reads TGCAGTGCTAGTCTCACCTATAGCAATCAGCCCCAGCATTTT. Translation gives CSASLTYSNQPQHF.

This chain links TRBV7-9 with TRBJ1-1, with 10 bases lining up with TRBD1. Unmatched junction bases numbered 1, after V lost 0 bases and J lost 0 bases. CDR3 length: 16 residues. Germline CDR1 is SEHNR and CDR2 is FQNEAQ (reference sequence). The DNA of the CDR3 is TGTGCCAGCAGCTTAGCCGGGACAGGGGTGAACACTGAAGCTTTCTTT. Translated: CASSLAGTGVNTEAFF.

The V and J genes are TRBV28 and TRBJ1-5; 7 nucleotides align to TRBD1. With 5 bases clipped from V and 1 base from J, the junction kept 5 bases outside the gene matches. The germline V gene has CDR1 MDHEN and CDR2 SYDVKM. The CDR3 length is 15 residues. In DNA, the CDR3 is TGTGCCAGCAGTCCTACAGGGGAAAGCAATCAGCCCCAGCATTTT. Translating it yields CASSPTGESNQPQHF.

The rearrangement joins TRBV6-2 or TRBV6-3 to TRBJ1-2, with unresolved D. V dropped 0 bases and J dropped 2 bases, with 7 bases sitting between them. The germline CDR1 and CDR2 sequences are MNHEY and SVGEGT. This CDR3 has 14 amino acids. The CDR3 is CASSYSTRNYGYTF. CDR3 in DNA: TGTGCCAGCAGTTACTCGACCAGGAACTATGGCTACACCTTC.

The CDR3 sequence is CATGQTSYNSPLHF. In DNA form, the CDR3 reads TGTGCCACCGGACAGACCTCCTATAATTCACCCCTCCACTTT. The chain combines TRBV15 with TRBJ1-6, with D possibly TRBD1 on 6 matching bases. There are 14 residues in the CDR3. Trimming removed 8 bases at V and 0 bases at J, with 8 bases between. Per germline, CDR1 LNHNV and CDR2 YYDKDF (reference sequence).